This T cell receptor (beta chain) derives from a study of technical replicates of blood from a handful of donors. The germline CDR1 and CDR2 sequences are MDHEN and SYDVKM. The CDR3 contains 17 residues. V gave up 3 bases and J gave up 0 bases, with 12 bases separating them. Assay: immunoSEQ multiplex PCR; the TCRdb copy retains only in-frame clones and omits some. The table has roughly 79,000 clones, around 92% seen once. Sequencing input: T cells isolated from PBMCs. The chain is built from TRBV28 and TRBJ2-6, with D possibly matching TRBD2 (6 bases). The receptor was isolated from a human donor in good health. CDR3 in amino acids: CASSFEGLNSGANVLTF. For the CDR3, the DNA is TGTGCCAGCAGTTTTGAGGGACTGAACTCTGGGGCCAACGTCCTGACTTTC.